A single sample is the source of the 23 T cell receptor beta chains below, sequenced in a study of glioma-infiltrating T cells after dendritic cell vaccination. Time point given: after dendritic cell vaccination, including at tumor progression/relapse. Sequencing used immunoSEQ multiplex PCR; TCRdb keeps in-frame clones, though not all of them. Among 50,000 to 65,000 clones listed, more than 70% were seen once. Material: blood, obtained after dendritic cell vaccination. Receptors were obtained from a human donor with glioblastoma.

This clone occurred once. This sequence joins TRBV2 and TRBJ2-7, with 11 nucleotides matching TRBD2. J lost 8 bases, V lost 10 bases, and 4 bases had no gene match. CDR1 is SNHLY and CDR2 is FYNNEI in the germline V gene. This CDR3 spans 11 amino acids. The CDR3 loop reads CAISGGAQQYF. The CDR3 nucleotides read TGTGCCATTAGCGGGGGGGCCCAGCAGTACTTC.

V gene TRBV29-1 combines with J gene TRBJ2-6; 7 bases are a match to TRBD2. Germline V lookup: CDR1 SQVTM, CDR2 ANQGSEA. CDR3 length: 17 amino acids. J gave up 0 bases and V 0 bases, and 5 bases lay outside the gene matches. As DNA, the CDR3 is TGCAGCGTTGAAGACAGGGAGGGCCTCTCTGGGGCCAACGTCCTGACTTTC. It is translated as CSVEDREGLSGANVLTF.

The genes are TRBV18 and TRBJ2-7; D not certain. CDR1 is KGHSH, CDR2 LQKENI, per germline. The CDR3 runs to 12 residues. V lost 3 bases and J lost 3, with 6 bases in between. The CDR3 region is CASSPTGYEQYF. CDR3 coding DNA: TGTGCCAGCTCACCGACGGGCTACGAGCAGTACTTC.

The chain is built from TRBV28 and TRBJ2-2; 7 nucleotides line up with TRBD2. The CDR3 has 17 amino acids. The ends lost 3 bases at V and 7 bases at J; junction bases unmatched: 14. In germline, CDR1 is MDHEN, CDR2 SYDVKM. CDR3: CASSFRFLGLSRGELFF. The CDR3 DNA follows: TGTGCCAGCAGTTTTAGGTTTTTGGGACTAAGCCGCGGGGAGCTGTTTTTT.

This chain connects TRBV4-1 to TRBJ1-5; D uncertain. CDR3 length: 15 residues. Trimming shortened V by 0 bases and J by 3 bases, and 9 bases separated the two germline ends. Germline V gene data show CDR1 as MGHRA and CDR2 as YSYEKL. This CDR3 is CASSQDYPYNQPQHF. DNA of the CDR3: TGCGCCAGCAGCCAAGATTATCCCTACAATCAGCCCCAGCATTTT.

The gene calls are TRBV7-2 and TRBJ2-2, with D uncertain. Germline lookup yields CDR1 SGHTA and CDR2 FQGNSA. This CDR3 has 13 amino acids. The germline V and J ends were trimmed by 1 base and 4 bases, with 4 bases remaining between them. The chain's CDR3 is CASSLEATGELFF. As DNA, the CDR3 is TGTGCCAGCAGCTTAGAAGCCACCGGGGAGCTGTTTTTT.

The rearrangement uses TRBV7-2 and TRBJ2-7, with D possibly TRBD2 on 7 matching bases. The CDR3 spans 14 residues. V lost 5 bases to trimming and J lost 2 bases, with 13 bases between them. Looked up from germline, CDR1 is SGHTA and CDR2 is FQGNSA. Here the CDR3 DNA reads TGTGCCAGCAGCAGGGGGGGACGGGCCTACGAGCAGTACTTC. Translating it yields CASSRGGRAYEQYF.

V gene TRBV6-6 combines with J gene TRBJ1-5, with D uncertain. Germline values: CDR1 MNHNY, CDR2 SVGAGI (reference sequence). The CDR3 contains 13 residues. The V and J ends lost 2 bases and 15 bases respectively, with 17 bases between them. The CDR3 nucleotides are TGTGCCAGCAGTTACGCAGATGAAAGAATTCGGCATTTT. Its protein product is CASSYADERIRHF.

The chain links TRBV7-9 to TRBJ2-1, with D uncertain. Germline V gene lookup returns CDR1 SEHNR and CDR2 FQNEAQ (reference sequence). Trimming removed 3 bases at V and 5 bases at J, with 14 bases between. This CDR3 has 15 residues. The CDR3 protein is CASSFWRVRHNEQFF. The CDR3 region has the DNA TGTGCCAGCAGCTTTTGGAGAGTCCGTCACAATGAGCAGTTCTTC.

A single count supports this clone. This chain joins TRBV10-3 and TRBJ1-6, with unresolved D. The germline V gene has CDR1 ENHRY and CDR2 SYGVKD. V lost 3 bases and J 0 bases, leaving 12 bases between the germline ends. This CDR3 is built from 17 residues. The CDR3: CAISEWAFSSYNSPLHF. In DNA form, the CDR3 reads TGTGCCATCAGTGAATGGGCCTTCAGCTCCTATAATTCACCCCTCCACTTT.

CDR3 in DNA: TGCAGCGGCCTGGACAGGCCGGGCACTGAAGCTTTCTTT. It is translated as CSGLDRPGTEAFF. The rearrangement joins TRBV29-1 to TRBJ1-1; 7 bases are a match to TRBD1. The V and J ends lost 7 bases and 4 bases, in that order; junction bases with no gene match: 9. Germline CDR1 reads SQVTM; CDR2 reads ANQGSEA. The CDR3 runs 13 residues.

The CDR3 DNA is TGTGCCATCAGTGACAGGAGGAGTCAGCCCCAGCATTTT. Its protein product is CAISDRRSQPQHF. This sequence joins TRBV10-3 and TRBJ1-5; D uncertain. V gave up 3 bases and J gave up 6 bases, with 9 bases separating them. The CDR3 totals 13 residues. From germline, CDR1 is ENHRY and CDR2 SYGVKD.

The genes are TRBV5-6 and TRBJ1-2, with D possibly TRBD1 on 6 matching bases. The CDR3 is made up of 14 amino acids. V lost 0 bases, J lost 5 bases, and 11 bases lay in between. The V gene's germline CDR1 is SGHDT and CDR2 YYEEEE. The CDR3 coding sequence is TGTGCCAGCAGCTTGGGCAGGGGAGGGTATGGCTACACCTTC. Translating gives CASSLGRGGYGYTF.

The chain is built from TRBV25-1 and TRBJ1-2; 9 positions agree with TRBD1. The CDR3 has 15 amino acids. V lost 2 bases to trimming and J lost 7 bases; unmatched junction nucleotides: 8. The germline V gene encodes CDR1 MGHDK and CDR2 SYGVNS. The CDR3 protein is CASSETGTGYSGYTF. CDR3 bases: TGTGCCAGCAGTGAAACCGGGACAGGGTACTCTGGCTACACCTTC.

V is TRBV7-7 and J is TRBJ2-3; D perhaps matches TRBD1 (5 bases). Per the germline V gene, CDR1 is SSHAT and CDR2 is FNYEAQ (reference sequence). The CDR3 runs 13 residues. Here the CDR3 reads CVDSPSTTDTQYF. In nucleotides, the CDR3 is TGTGTCGACAGCCCCTCTACCACAGATACGCAGTATTTT.

The chain couples TRBV7-6 to TRBJ1-2; TRBD1 might be the D (5 bases). The CDR3 has 19 residues. Germline values: CDR1 SGHVS, CDR2 FNYEAQ. Trimming took 5 bases from V and 7 from J, leaving 32 bases between them. The CDR3: CASSPERPGLIKGGTGYTF. In DNA, the CDR3 is TGTGCCAGCAGCCCCGAACGCCCGGGACTGATAAAGGGAGGGACTGGCTACACCTTC.

The chain is built from TRBV19 and TRBJ1-2, with 9 positions matching TRBD1. This CDR3 region has 14 residues. CDR1 is LNHDA, CDR2 SQIVND, per germline (reference sequence). With V trimmed by 7 bases and J by 2 bases, 5 bases remained unmatched. For the CDR3, the DNA is TGTGCCAGTACCCGGACAGGGGCGAACTATGGCTACACCTTC. Translated, it gives CASTRTGANYGYTF.

In this sample, this clone turned up a few times. The rearrangement uses TRBV6-6 and TRBJ2-7; D call uncertain. Germline loops: CDR1 MNHNY, CDR2 SVGAGI (reference sequence). The CDR3 contains 15 residues. Trimming stripped 2 bases from V and 2 bases from J, with 13 bases between. CDR3 sequence: CASSYGLGLAYEQYF. CDR3 nucleotides: TGTGCCAGCAGTTACGGTTTGGGCCTCGCCTACGAGCAGTACTTC.

V usage is TRBV6-5 and J usage is TRBJ2-7; a possible D gene is TRBD2 (6 bases). CDR1 and CDR2 (germline): MNHEY, SVGAGI. This CDR3 region has 14 residues. V was trimmed by 5 bases and J by 5 bases, leaving 16 bases between them. CDR3 residues: CASSPWRGSDEQYF. The CDR3 DNA sequence: TGTGCCAGCAGTCCGTGGCGGGGATCTGACGAGCAGTACTTC.

The gene calls are TRBV2 and TRBJ2-4, with 7 bases identical to TRBD1. The CDR3 consists of 14 residues. Losses at the gene ends were 4 bases for V and 6 bases for J; bases not matched to a gene: 6. Germline CDR1 and CDR2: SNHLY and FYNNEI. CDR3 sequence reads: CASSGGHRGNIQYF. In DNA form, the CDR3 reads TGTGCCAGCAGTGGGGGCCACAGGGGAAACATTCAGTACTTC.

The chain carries TRBV5-4 and TRBJ1-2; TRBD1 is a possible D gene (6 bases). V was cut by 1 base and J by 3 bases, with 10 bases left in between. This CDR3 region has 14 residues. Germline assignment: CDR1 SGHNT and CDR2 YYREEE (reference sequence). CDR3 sequence (DNA): TGTGCCAGCAGCTTGAGCGGGGGCGACTATGGCTACACCTTC. This translates into CASSLSGGDYGYTF.

This chain joins TRBV13 and TRBJ2-3; 9 bases fit TRBD1. This CDR3 has 15 amino acids. The V segment lost 2 bases and the J segment 4 bases; nucleotides outside the gene matches: 4. CDR1 is PRHDT and CDR2 is FYEKMQ in the germline V gene (reference sequence). For the CDR3, the DNA is TGTGCCAGCAGCTTATCGGGACAGGGCCCAGATACGCAGTATTTT. It codes for CASSLSGQGPDTQYF.

V is TRBV25-1 and J is TRBJ2-7; 8 bases align to TRBD1. The junction had 13 bases not matched to a gene; V was cut back by 2 bases and J by 7 bases. Germline V gene sequence: CDR1 MGHDK, CDR2 SYGVNS. The CDR3 covers 16 residues. The CDR3 region has the DNA TGTGCCAGCAGTGAACCCAGTGTGCAGGGGGCTGGAGAGCAGTACTTC. This encodes CASSEPSVQGAGEQYF.